Below, 6 T cell receptor beta chains from the same sample are listed, as sequenced in a study of chemoradiotherapy in HPV16-positive cancers. Sequencing was performed with immunoSEQ multiplex PCR; in TCRdb, only in-frame clones are kept and a portion is missing. In the table there are over 14,000 clones, around 78% of which are singletons. This specimen was taken from a patient who underwent chemoradiotherapy. The receptor set was obtained from a human donor with HPV-associated anogenital cancer.

This chain links TRBV7-2 with TRBJ2-7; D is ambiguous. V dropped 2 bases and J dropped 4 bases, with 9 bases sitting between them. Germline CDR1 is SGHTA and CDR2 is FQGNSA. The CDR3 extends over 13 amino acids. Here the CDR3 reads CASSLSLNYEQYF. Here the CDR3 DNA reads TGTGCCAGCAGCTTATCGCTTAATTACGAGCAGTACTTC.

This clone has only a few counts. V is TRBV19 and J is TRBJ1-2, with TRBD1 matching 9 bases. The CDR3 covers 19 residues. Germline CDR1 reads LNHDA; CDR2 reads SQIVND (reference sequence). CDR3 sequence: CASRQGDRVNPTYNYGYTF. Written as DNA, the CDR3 is TGTGCATCCCGACAGGGGGATCGGGTGAATCCCACTTATAACTATGGCTACACCTTC.

This clone was observed a few times. The rearrangement joins TRBV5-4 to TRBJ1-2; TRBD1 might be the D (5 bases). Germline V lookup: CDR1 SGHNT, CDR2 YYREEE (reference sequence). This CDR3 contains 14 residues. V dropped 0 bases and J dropped 3 bases, with 9 bases sitting between them. CDR3 in amino acids: CASSLEGTHYGYTF. CDR3 nucleotide sequence: TGTGCCAGCAGCTTGGAAGGGACTCACTATGGCTACACCTTC.

This clone was seen only a few times. The chain has TRBV7-2 and TRBJ1-1, with D perhaps matching TRBD1 (5 bases). This CDR3 is 12 amino acids long. In germline, CDR1 is SGHTA, CDR2 FQGNSA. The V end was cut by 7 bases, the J end by 5 bases, with 11 bases between. In nucleotides, the CDR3 is TGTGCCAGCACCCGGGGCTTGACTGAAGCTTTCTTT. Protein sequence: CASTRGLTEAFF.

This sequence joins TRBV4-3 and TRBJ1-6; no clear D. CDR1 is LGHNA, CDR2 YSLEER, per germline. V was pared by 0 bases and J by 5 bases, with 8 bases between. This CDR3 is 15 amino acids long. CDR3 loop: CASSQDGRDNSPLHF. The CDR3 DNA reads as TGCGCCAGCAGCCAAGATGGCCGGGATAATTCACCCCTCCACTTT.

The chain links TRBV28 to TRBJ2-1; TRBD2 might be the D (6 bases). The germline V gene has CDR1 MDHEN and CDR2 SYDVKM. The CDR3 has 14 amino acids. V lost 5 bases to trimming and J lost 7 bases, with 15 bases between them. CDR3 DNA: TGTGCCAGCAGTGGGTCGGGGGTCCGTAATGAGCAGTTCTTC. Translation gives CASSGSGVRNEQFF. The entire variable domain, with the rest obtained from reference TRBV28 and TRBJ2-1, is as follows: DVKVTQSSRYLVKRTGEKVFLECVQDMDHENMFWYRQDPGLGLRLIYFSYDVKMKEKGDIPEGYSVSREKKERFSLILESASTNQTSMYLCASSGSGVRNEQFFGPGTRLTVL.